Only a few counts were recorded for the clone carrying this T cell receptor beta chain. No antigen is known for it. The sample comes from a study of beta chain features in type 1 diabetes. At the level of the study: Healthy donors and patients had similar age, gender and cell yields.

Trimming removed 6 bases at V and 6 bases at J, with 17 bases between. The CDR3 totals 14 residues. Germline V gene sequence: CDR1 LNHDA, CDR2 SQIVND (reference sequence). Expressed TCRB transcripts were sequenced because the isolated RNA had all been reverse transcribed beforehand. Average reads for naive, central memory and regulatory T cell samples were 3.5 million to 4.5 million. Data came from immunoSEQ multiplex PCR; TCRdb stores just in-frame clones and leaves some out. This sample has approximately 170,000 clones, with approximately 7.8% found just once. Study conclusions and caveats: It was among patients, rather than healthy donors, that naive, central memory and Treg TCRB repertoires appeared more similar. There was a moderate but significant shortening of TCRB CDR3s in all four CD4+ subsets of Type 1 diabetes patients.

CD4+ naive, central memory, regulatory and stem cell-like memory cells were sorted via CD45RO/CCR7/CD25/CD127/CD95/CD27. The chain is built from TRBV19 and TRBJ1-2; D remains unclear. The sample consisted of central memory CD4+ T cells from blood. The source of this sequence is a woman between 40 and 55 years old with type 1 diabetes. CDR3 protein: CASRTTENYHGYTF. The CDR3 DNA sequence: TGTGCCAGTAGGACGACGGAAAACTACCATGGCTACACCTTC.